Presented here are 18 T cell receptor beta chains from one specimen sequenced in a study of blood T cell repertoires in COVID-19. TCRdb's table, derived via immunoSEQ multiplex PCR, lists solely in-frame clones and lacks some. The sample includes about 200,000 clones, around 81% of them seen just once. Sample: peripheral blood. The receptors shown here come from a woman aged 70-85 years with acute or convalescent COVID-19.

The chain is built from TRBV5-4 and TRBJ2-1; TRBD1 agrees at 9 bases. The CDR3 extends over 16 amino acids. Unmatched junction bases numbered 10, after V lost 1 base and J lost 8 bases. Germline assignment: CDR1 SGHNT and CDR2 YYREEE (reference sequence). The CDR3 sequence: CASSLFSGTGNHEQFF. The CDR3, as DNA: TGTGCCAGCAGCTTGTTCAGCGGGACAGGGAACCATGAGCAGTTCTTC.

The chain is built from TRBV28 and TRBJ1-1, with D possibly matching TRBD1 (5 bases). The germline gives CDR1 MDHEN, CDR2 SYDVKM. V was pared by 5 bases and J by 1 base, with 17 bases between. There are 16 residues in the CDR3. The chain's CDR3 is CASSHRRGPRNTEAFF. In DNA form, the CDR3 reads TGTGCCAGCAGTCATAGAAGGGGTCCGAGGAACACTGAAGCTTTCTTT. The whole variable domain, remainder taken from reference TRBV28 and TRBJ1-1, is DVKVTQSSRYLVKRTGEKVFLECVQDMDHENMFWYRQDPGLGLRLIYFSYDVKMKEKGDIPEGYSVSREKKERFSLILESASTNQTSMYLCASSHRRGPRNTEAFFGQGTRLTVV.

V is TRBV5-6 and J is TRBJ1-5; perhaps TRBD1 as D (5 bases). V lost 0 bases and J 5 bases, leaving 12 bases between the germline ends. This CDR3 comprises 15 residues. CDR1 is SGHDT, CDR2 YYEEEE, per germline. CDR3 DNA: TGTGCCAGCAGCTTGGGGCCGGACACCGATCAGCCCCAGCATTTT. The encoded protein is CASSLGPDTDQPQHF. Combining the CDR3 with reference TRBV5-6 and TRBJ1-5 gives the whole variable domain DAGVTQSPTHLIKTRGQQVTLRCSPKSGHDTVSWYQQALGQGPQFIFQYYEEEERQRGNFPDRFSGHQFPNYSSELNVNALLLGDSALYLCASSLGPDTDQPQHFGDGTRLSIL.

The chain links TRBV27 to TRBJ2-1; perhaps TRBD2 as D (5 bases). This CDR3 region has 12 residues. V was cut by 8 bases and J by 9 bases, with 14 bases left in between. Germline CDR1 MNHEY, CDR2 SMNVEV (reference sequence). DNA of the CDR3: TGTGCCAGCTCCTCGCCCGGAGGTGAGCAGTTCTTC. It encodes CASSSPGGEQFF.

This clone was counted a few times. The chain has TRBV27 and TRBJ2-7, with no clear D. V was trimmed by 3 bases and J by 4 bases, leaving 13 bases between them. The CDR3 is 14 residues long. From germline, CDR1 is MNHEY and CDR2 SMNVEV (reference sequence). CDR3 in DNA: TGTGCCAGCAGTTTCTTTGCAGGTATTTACGAGCAGTACTTC. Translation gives CASSFFAGIYEQYF.

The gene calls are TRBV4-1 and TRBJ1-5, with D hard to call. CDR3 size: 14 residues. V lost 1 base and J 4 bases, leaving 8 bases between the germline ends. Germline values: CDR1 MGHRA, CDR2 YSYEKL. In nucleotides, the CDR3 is TGCGCCAGCAGCCAAGTTTTAGAAAATCAGCCCCAGCATTTT. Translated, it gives CASSQVLENQPQHF.

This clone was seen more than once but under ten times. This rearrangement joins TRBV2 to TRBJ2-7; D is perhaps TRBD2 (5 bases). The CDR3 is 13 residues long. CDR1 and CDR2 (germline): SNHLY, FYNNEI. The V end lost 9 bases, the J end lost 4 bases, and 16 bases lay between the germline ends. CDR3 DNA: TGTGCCAGTAGAGGGTTTGCCCGGTACGAGCAGTACTTC. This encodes CASRGFARYEQYF.

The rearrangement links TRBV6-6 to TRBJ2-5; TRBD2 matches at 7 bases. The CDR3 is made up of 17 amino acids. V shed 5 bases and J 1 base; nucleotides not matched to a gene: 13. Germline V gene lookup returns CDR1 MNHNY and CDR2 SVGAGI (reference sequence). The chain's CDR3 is CASSQLGASGFQETQYF. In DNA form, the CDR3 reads TGTGCCAGCAGTCAACTTGGGGCTAGCGGTTTCCAAGAGACCCAGTACTTC.

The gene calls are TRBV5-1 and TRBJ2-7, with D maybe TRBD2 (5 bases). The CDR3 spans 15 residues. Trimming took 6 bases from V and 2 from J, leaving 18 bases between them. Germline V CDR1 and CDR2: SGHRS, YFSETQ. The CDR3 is CASTRGGGSTYEQYF. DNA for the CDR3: TGCGCCAGCACCCGGGGTGGTGGGTCAACCTACGAGCAGTACTTC.

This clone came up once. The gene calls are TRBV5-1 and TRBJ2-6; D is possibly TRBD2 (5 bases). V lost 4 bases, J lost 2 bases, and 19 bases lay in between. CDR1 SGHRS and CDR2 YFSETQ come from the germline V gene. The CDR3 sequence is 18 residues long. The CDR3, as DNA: TGCGCCAGCAGCCCGGGATGGGCGGCTCTTACTGGGGCCAACGTCCTGACTTTC. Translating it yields CASSPGWAALTGANVLTF.

CDR3 in DNA: TGTGCCAGAAGCCCACAGGACAGTAACGATTCACCCCTCCACTTT. Protein: CARSPQDSNDSPLHF. This rearrangement joins TRBV7-5 to TRBJ1-6; the table's D call TRBD1 went unverified against the DNA. TRBV7-5 is deemed a pseudogene. The CDR3 is made up of 15 amino acids.

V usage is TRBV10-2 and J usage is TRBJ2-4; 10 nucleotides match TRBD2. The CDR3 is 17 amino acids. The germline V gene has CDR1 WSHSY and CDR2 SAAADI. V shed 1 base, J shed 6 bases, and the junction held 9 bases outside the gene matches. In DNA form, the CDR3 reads TGCGCCAGCAGTGAGTTCGCTAGCGGGAGTTGGAGAAACATTCAGTACTTC. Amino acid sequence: CASSEFASGSWRNIQYF.

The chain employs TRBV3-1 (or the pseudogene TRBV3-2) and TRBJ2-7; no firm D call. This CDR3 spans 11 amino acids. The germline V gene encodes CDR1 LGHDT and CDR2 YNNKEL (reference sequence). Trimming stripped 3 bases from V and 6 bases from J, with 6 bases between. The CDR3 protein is CASSHEAEQYF. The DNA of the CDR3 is TGTGCCAGCAGCCACGAGGCCGAGCAGTACTTC.

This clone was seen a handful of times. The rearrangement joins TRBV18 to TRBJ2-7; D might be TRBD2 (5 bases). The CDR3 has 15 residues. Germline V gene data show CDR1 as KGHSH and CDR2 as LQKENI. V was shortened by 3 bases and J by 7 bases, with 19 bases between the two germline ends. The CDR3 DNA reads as TGTGCCAGCTCACCCGTCGACGGGGTGTACGGGGAGCAGTACTTC. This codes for CASSPVDGVYGEQYF.

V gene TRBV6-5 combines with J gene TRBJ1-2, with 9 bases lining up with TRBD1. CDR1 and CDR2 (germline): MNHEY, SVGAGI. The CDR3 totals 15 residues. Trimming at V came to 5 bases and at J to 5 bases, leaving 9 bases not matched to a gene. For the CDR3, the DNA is TGTGCCAGCAGTCCAGTTCCCGGGACAGGGTATGGCTACACCTTC. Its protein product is CASSPVPGTGYGYTF.

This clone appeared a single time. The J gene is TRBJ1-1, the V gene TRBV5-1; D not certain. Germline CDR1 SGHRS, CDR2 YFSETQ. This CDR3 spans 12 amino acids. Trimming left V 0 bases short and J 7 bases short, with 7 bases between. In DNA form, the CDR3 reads TGCGCCAGCAGCTTGGACAGAATTGAAGCTTTCTTT. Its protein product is CASSLDRIEAFF.

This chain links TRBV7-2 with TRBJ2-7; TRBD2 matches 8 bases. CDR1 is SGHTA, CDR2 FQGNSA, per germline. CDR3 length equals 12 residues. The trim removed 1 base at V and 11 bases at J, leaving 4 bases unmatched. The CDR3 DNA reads TGTGCCAGCAGCTTAGAAGCGGGAGTGAAGTACTTC. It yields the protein CASSLEAGVKYF.

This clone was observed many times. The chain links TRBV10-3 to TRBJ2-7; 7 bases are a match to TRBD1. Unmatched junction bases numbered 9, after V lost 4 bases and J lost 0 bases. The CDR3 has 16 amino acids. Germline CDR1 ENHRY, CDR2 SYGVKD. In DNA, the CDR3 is TGTGCCATCAGTGCCCCGGGACAGAGGAGCTCCTACGAGCAGTACTTC. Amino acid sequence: CAISAPGQRSSYEQYF.